This T cell receptor beta chain was captured in a study of response to subunit inactivated influenza vaccine (dated by TCRdb to the late 2010s). Broadly, across the study: Deep quantitative T cell receptor repertoire profiling was used in the study to track responses to a trivalent subunit inactivated influenza vaccine.

CDR1 and CDR2 are drawn from the germline V gene (reference sequence): DFQATT, SNEGSKA. The CDR3 spans 15 residues, from the cysteine through the phenylalanine. Only the CDR3 DNA stays, 45 bases, in frame from base 1. V sheds 2 bases and J sheds 2 bases, leaving 13 bases between their ends. This clonotype has ten or more counts. No cognate antigen has been identified for it. Per-base qualities were not stored, and no clone one base away is much larger. General findings and caveats noted by the study authors: The authors suggested that each seasonal influenza vaccination may recruit only a limited number of new T cells.

Library creation used RT-PCR. Sequenced using an Illumina HiSeq 2500. TCRdb passed the public sequencing reads through fastp at Q25 and MiXCR, retaining productive beta sequences. Entries that share a CDR3 protein sequence are merged under the most common genes and DNA. This sample comprises a few hundred thousand distinct CDR3 sequences, 21% of them detected only once. About a tenth of the sample is in the top ten clones. Here the chain combines TRBV20-1 and TRBJ1-5, with the identity of the D gene unclear. This receptor was identified in a man between 50 and 75 years old who received an inactivated influenza vaccine. Donor details come from another sample of the same person, matched by shared clones. The sample in question was PBMCs from blood, obtained approximately 20 months after vaccination. The DNA sequence follows: TGCAGTGCTAGACGTGAGGGCCAAGGCAATCAGCCCCAGCATTTT. It codes for CSARREGQGNQPQHF.